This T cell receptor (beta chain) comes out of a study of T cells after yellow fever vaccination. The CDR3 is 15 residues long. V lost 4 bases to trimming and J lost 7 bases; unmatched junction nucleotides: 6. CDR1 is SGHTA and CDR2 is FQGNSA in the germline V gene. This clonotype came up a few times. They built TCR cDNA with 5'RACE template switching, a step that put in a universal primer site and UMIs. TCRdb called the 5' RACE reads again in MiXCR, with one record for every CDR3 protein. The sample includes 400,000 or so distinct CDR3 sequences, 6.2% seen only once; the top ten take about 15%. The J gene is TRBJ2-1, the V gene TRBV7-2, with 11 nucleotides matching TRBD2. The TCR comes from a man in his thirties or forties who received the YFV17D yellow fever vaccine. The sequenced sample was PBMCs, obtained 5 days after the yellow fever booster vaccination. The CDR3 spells CASSSGLAVVNEQFF. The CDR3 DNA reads TGTGCCAGCAGCTCGGGACTAGCGGTAGTGAATGAGCAGTTCTTC.